The rows below give T cell receptor beta chains drawn from one sample of a study of T-cell reconstitution after alpha-beta-depleted transplantation in children. TCRdb re-called the PCR reads with MiXCR, one entry per CDR3 protein. The sample includes over 450,000 distinct CDR3 sequences, under 12% of them seen just once. This material consisted of PBMCs, taken before TCRalphabeta/CD19-depleted stem cell transplant. The receptors shown here come from a child between 2 and 9 years old with inherited bone marrow failure, due to receive a stem cell transplant. CDR3s include the opening cysteine and the closing phenylalanine or tryptophan. A D gene is named only where the DNA matches it firmly. Not every row has a clone size; where given, it reads once, few, many or a size class.

v_call: TRBV4-3; j_call: TRBJ2-7; clone_size: many; d_call: NA; cdr3_nt: TGCGCCAGCAGCCAAGATCCCTTAACCCGGGACTACGAGCAGTACTTC; cdr3_aa: CASSQDPLTRDYEQYF
v_call: TRBV5-6; j_call: TRBJ2-4; clone_size: many; d_call: TRBD1; cdr3_nt: TGTGCCAGCAGCTGGGGGACAGGAAACATTCAGTACTTC; cdr3_aa: CASSWGTGNIQYF
v_call: TRBV20-1; j_call: TRBJ1-2; clone_size: NA; d_call: TRBD1; cdr3_nt: TGCAGTGCTAGTGAGAACAGGGGGCGCGAGTATAACTATGGCTACACCTTC; cdr3_aa: CSASENRGREYNYGYTF
v_call: TRBV12-3/TRBV12-4; j_call: TRBJ1-3; clone_size: many; d_call: TRBD1; cdr3_nt: TGTGCCAGCAGGGGACAGGGCCCGGGGAGAGAAAACACCATATATTTT; cdr3_aa: CASRGQGPGRENTIYF
v_call: TRBV11-2; j_call: TRBJ2-2; clone_size: many; d_call: TRBD1; cdr3_nt: TGTGCCAGCAGCTTAGAAAGGGGGCTCGCGAACACCGGGGAGCTGTTTTTT; cdr3_aa: CASSLERGLANTGELFF
v_call: TRBV7-2; j_call: TRBJ2-1; clone_size: many; d_call: TRBD2; cdr3_nt: TGTGCCAGCAGCTTAGCGCTAGTAGCGGGAGGGACAAACAATGAGCAGTTCTTC; cdr3_aa: CASSLALVAGGTNNEQFF
v_call: TRBV20-1; j_call: TRBJ1-3; clone_size: many; d_call: NA; cdr3_nt: TGCAGTGCTACTCAGGCCTCTGGAAACACCATATATTTT; cdr3_aa: CSATQASGNTIYF
v_call: TRBV7-2; j_call: TRBJ2-7; clone_size: many; d_call: TRBD2; cdr3_nt: TGTGCCAGCAGCTTCGGCCCTGTAGCGGGAGTGGGCGAGCAGTACTTC; cdr3_aa: CASSFGPVAGVGEQYF
v_call: TRBV29-1; j_call: TRBJ2-1; clone_size: few; d_call: TRBD2; cdr3_nt: TGCAGCGTTGAAGGGGGGGTAAGCGGGAGACCCTACAATGAGCAGTTCTTC; cdr3_aa: CSVEGGVSGRPYNEQFF
v_call: TRBV5-1; j_call: TRBJ2-1; clone_size: many; d_call: TRBD2; cdr3_nt: TGCGCCAGCAGCTTGGATCTAGCGGGGGTTAACAATGAGCAGTTCTTC; cdr3_aa: CASSLDLAGVNNEQFF
v_call: TRBV28; j_call: TRBJ2-7; clone_size: many; d_call: NA; cdr3_nt: TGTGCCAGCAGTTTAGGGACATCCCTCGAGCAGTACTTC; cdr3_aa: CASSLGTSLEQYF
v_call: TRBV4-1; j_call: TRBJ2-2; clone_size: many; d_call: NA; cdr3_nt: TGCGCCAGCAGCCAAGGCAGCATGGCCGGGGAGCTGTTTTTT; cdr3_aa: CASSQGSMAGELFF
v_call: TRBV5-1; j_call: TRBJ1-1; clone_size: many; d_call: TRBD1; cdr3_nt: TGCGCCAGCAGCTTGGACGGACAGGTGAACACTGAAGCTTTCTTT; cdr3_aa: CASSLDGQVNTEAFF
v_call: TRBV29-1; j_call: TRBJ2-7; clone_size: NA; d_call: TRBD1; cdr3_nt: TGCAGCGTTGGACAGGGGCAGTACGAGCAGTACTTC; cdr3_aa: CSVGQGQYEQYF
v_call: TRBV4-1; j_call: TRBJ2-7; clone_size: few; d_call: NA; cdr3_nt: TGCGCCAGCAGCCAAGGCGGGGACTGGGGTTACGAGCAGTACTTC; cdr3_aa: CASSQGGDWGYEQYF
v_call: TRBV6-1; j_call: TRBJ2-3; clone_size: many; d_call: NA; cdr3_nt: TGTGCCAGCAGCCTACTCACAGATACGCAGTATTTT; cdr3_aa: CASSLLTDTQYF
v_call: TRBV27; j_call: TRBJ1-2; clone_size: many; d_call: TRBD1; cdr3_nt: TGTGCCAGCAGTGGGGACAGGGGGCCGTATGGCTACACCTTC; cdr3_aa: CASSGDRGPYGYTF
v_call: TRBV7-6; j_call: TRBJ1-3; clone_size: many; d_call: NA; cdr3_nt: TGTGCCAGCAGCTCCTCGGGGGCGACGGGAAACACCATATATTTT; cdr3_aa: CASSSSGATGNTIYF
v_call: TRBV12-3/TRBV12-4; j_call: TRBJ1-6; clone_size: many; d_call: TRBD1; cdr3_nt: TGTGCCAGCAGCCGACAGGGATTCAATTCACCCCTCCACTTT; cdr3_aa: CASSRQGFNSPLHF
v_call: TRBV7-7; j_call: TRBJ2-3; clone_size: many; d_call: NA; cdr3_nt: TGTGCCAGTGGCGCGGGGCCTCGGGGTACGCAGTATTTT; cdr3_aa: CASGAGPRGTQYF
v_call: TRBV14; j_call: TRBJ2-3; clone_size: few; d_call: NA; cdr3_nt: TGTGCCAGCAGTCAACGAGGGGGAGAAGATTACACAGATACGCAGTATTTT; cdr3_aa: CASSQRGGEDYTDTQYF
v_call: TRBV6-1; j_call: TRBJ1-2; clone_size: NA; d_call: TRBD1; cdr3_nt: TGTGCCAGCAAACGACAGGGAGCCTATGGCTACACCTTC; cdr3_aa: CASKRQGAYGYTF